This T cell receptor beta chain appears in the sequencing data of a study of CD4 T cells in relation to SARS-CoV-2 and coronaviruses (dated by TCRdb to 2020 to 2023). Describing the broader study: In the ViraFEST assay, PBMCs were cultured with antigen for around eleven days, after which TCR beta CDR3s were sequenced to identify antigen-specific clonal expansions. An HIV-1 Nef peptide pool or a culture without peptide was used as the negative reference condition. Samples from three pre-COVID donors and the naive versus memory experiments were sequenced with the Adaptive Biotechnologies TCR-sequencing kit; other data were Illumina-based. For other donors in the study, expansion assays were sequenced with a different, Illumina-based TCR-beta assay. Patient-derived lymphoblastoid cell lines were used to map the HLA restriction of shared crossreactive spike epitopes. At the level of individual TCR clonotypes, the study measured memory CD4+ T cell crossreactivity between SARS-CoV-2 spike protein and common cold coronavirus spike proteins. Overall study results and their limits: Small numbers of patients and of tested TCRs limited the study. Compared with monoreactive clones, crossreactive clones had significantly weaker SARS-CoV-2-driven expansion, a result consistent with antigenic imprinting. Since the crossreactivity analysis centred on spike protein, crossreactivity against other viral proteins was not assessed. Memory CD4+ clonotypes crossrecognizing SARS-CoV-2 and at least one common cold coronavirus spike were found in around 71% of donors. Because no donor provided both pre-pandemic and post-infection samples, tracing the source of pre-existing responses was limited.

The CDR3 contains 12 residues, cysteine and phenylalanine counted. Only the CDR3 DNA is retained, 36 bases long and in frame from the first base. Trimming takes 6 bases off V and 5 bases off J; junction bases not matched to a gene: 3. This clone was recorded once. What antigen it recognizes has not been identified. One base away there is no much larger clone; base qualities are not given. CD4+ T cells from unexposed donors were collected before the COVID-19 pandemic (2011-2018). Following 10 days of culture, the EasySep CD4+ T cell isolation kit was used to isolate CD4+ T cells. As far as cell numbers permitted, CD4+ T cells from unexposed donors were tested for reactivity against SARS-CoV-2 S and N as well as four spike pools from common cold coronaviruses. Each well received a few million PBMCs, cultured in IMDM supplemented with approximately 4.5% human AB serum and roughly 9.5 IU/ml IL-2. Half of the culture medium was replaced with fresh IL-2-containing medium on days 3 and 7. Triplicate replicate wells were generally used for each peptide culture condition. The leukapheresis product for the unexposed donors was obtained through commercial purchase. Ficoll-Paque PLUS gradient centrifugation was used to isolate PBMCs from leukapheresis product or whole blood. PBMCs were either cryopreserved at -140 degrees C or used fresh in the expansion assay. The QIAamp Micro DNA Kit was used to extract genomic DNA from the CD4+ T cells.

The library was prepared using the immunoSEQ multiplex PCR assay. Per the original workflow: During preprocessing, nonproductive sequences were removed, as were CDR3s that did not start with C, did not end with F or W, or were shorter than 7 amino acids. Antigen-specific clonotypes were called with the MANAFEST web app on the basis of expansion relative to the reference and to other culture wells. To be counted as positive, a clone had to show significant expansion compared with the reference culture, at an FDR below 0.05, in 2 of 3 replicate wells. Positive clones also required significant expansion versus all other tandem wells and an odds ratio above 5. CDR3 homology was quantified as pairwise Levenshtein distance, calculated with the stringdist R package after three terminal residues were trimmed from each end. The clones in this table, taken by TCRdb from immuneACCESS, are in-frame only. Not every clone is retained; where verified, under half of the shortfall comes from an unresolved V gene, and the cause of the rest is unknown. V, J and clone size are those of that table, while D and trimming were read from the DNA. In all, the sample holds about 21,000 clones, and approximately 80% of those were seen once. Clones ranked in the top ten supply approximately 15% of the sample.

The chain was built from TRBV12-3 or TRBV12-4 and TRBJ2-7; 8 central bases correspond to TRBD1. The receptor's source is a human donor in good health. The source material was CD4+ T cells from PBMCs, cultured in vitro. The DNA sequence is TGTGCCAGCAGCTGGACAGGGCACGAGCAGTACTTC. Its product reads: CASSWTGHEQYF.